This TCR beta chain was captured by sequencing in a study of shared clonotypes between healthy human individuals. Profiling relied on immunoSEQ multiplex PCR, and the TCRdb table lists in-frame clones only, not all of them. The table records just over 2,000,000 clones, roughly 95% of them present only once. The CDR3 loop spans 14 amino acids. Germline-derived CDR1 and CDR2 are SGHRS and YFSETQ. The trim removed 4 bases at V and 2 bases at J, leaving 6 bases unmatched. Remarks on this clone: At the DNA level, this CDR3 is encoded by other sequences in the same sample as well.

Everyone who donated was a Caucasian adult who lived in Nashville, Tennessee. The clonotype was recovered from a man aged 18 to 29 in good health. The chain recombines TRBV5-1 with TRBJ2-7, with 7 bases matching TRBD1. The specimen sequenced was naive CD4+ T cells sorted from blood. Regarding subset: CD45RA+ positively selected. The CDR3 DNA sequence: TGCGCCAGCAGCACCGGGACAGCGGCCTACGAGCAGTACTTC. It specifies CASSTGTAAYEQYF.